This TCR beta chain was found in a study of T cell responses to AZD1222 COVID-19 vaccine. Germline assignment: CDR1 MNHEY and CDR2 SVGAGI. CDR3 length: 14 residues. Trimming cost V 2 bases and J 2 bases, with 9 bases left between them. Of note for this clone: The antigen is not known.

General observations from the study: CD4 TCRs associated with vaccination spanned spike, dominating at 160-218 and 743-854. Baseline seropositives among AZD1222 recipients totaled only five to seven.

Clones were sequenced by immunoSEQ multiplex PCR, and TCRdb holds only the in-frame ones, with some missing. The sample holds some 180,000 clones, around 93% seen once. The sample consisted of peripheral blood, taken 28 days after the second dose of the MenACWY control vaccine. The clonotype comes from an adult who received the MenACWY meningococcal vaccine as a control. V gene TRBV6-5 combines with J gene TRBJ1-2, with D hard to call. The CDR3 protein is CASSYLGRNYGYTF. The CDR3 nucleotides read TGTGCCAGCAGTTACCTTGGACGGAACTATGGCTACACCTTC.